The T cell receptor (beta chain) described here comes from a study of cytomegalovirus exposure and HLA in healthy donors. There are 15 residues in the CDR3. CDR1 MNHEY and CDR2 SVGAGI come from the germline V gene. The trim removed 2 bases at V and 6 bases at J, leaving 5 bases unmatched. A multiplex PCR was run with 60 Vbeta primers and 13 Jbeta primers. Assay: immunoSEQ multiplex PCR; the TCRdb copy retains only in-frame clones and omits some. Among roughly 160,000 clones listed, 80% were seen once. Study-level points and caveats: Earlier analysis looked at TCR beta V segments, and most were productive about 90% or about 30% of the time. Several of the most significant clusters appeared, in a later analysis, to be linked to common viral pathogens. The authors listed some 160 TCR beta chains as cytomegalovirus-associated. TCR beta chains associated with HLA were, in a later analysis, more clonally expanded than equally common others.

As concerns this clone: Its antigen is currently unknown.

Sequencing used PBMCs. The TCR originated in a woman aged 45-65 years in good health and CMV-seronegative. The chain has TRBV6-5 and TRBJ2-7; 12 bases fit TRBD1. CDR3 sequence (DNA): TGTGCCAGCAGTTACACCAGGGACAGGGGGCCCGAGCAGTACTTC. This gives the protein CASSYTRDRGPEQYF.